This entry lists 2 T cell receptor beta chains sequenced from one sample in a study of patients and donors after allogeneic stem cell transplantation. A single record per CDR3 protein comes from TCRdb applying MiXCR to the RT-PCR reads. This sample has 400,000 to 500,000 distinct CDR3 sequences; roughly 16% occur once, and the top ten carry 7.2%. The specimen was blood, either unsorted or a sorted T cell fraction (not recorded which). These receptors were obtained from a human donor who was either an allogeneic HSCT recipient or a stem cell or donor lymphocyte infusion donor (not recorded which). It is not recorded whose cells these are; they may come from a transplant donor.

This clonotype came up a few times. This chain uses TRBV5-5 with TRBJ2-1, with 12 bases aligning to TRBD2. Unmatched junction bases numbered 9, after V lost 7 bases and J lost 7 bases. Germline V gene data show CDR1 as SGHKS and CDR2 as YYEKEE (reference sequence). The CDR3 is 15 residues long. The CDR3 nucleotides read TGTGCCAGCGCTACCCTAGCGGGAGGGGCTAATGAGCAGTTCTTC. It yields the protein CASATLAGGANEQFF.

V is TRBV12-3 or TRBV12-4 and J is TRBJ2-7; the D call may be TRBD1 or TRBD2 (5 bases each). There are 15 residues in the CDR3. V lost 5 bases and J lost 5, with 19 bases in between. The CDR3 DNA reads as TGTGCCAGCAGTGTCCCGGGACCTCTAGGAAACGAGCAGTACTTC. Its translation is CASSVPGPLGNEQYF.